The sequence of this TCR beta chain was determined in a study of regulatory T cells in long-lasting Graves disease. Study-level background: Freshly diagnosed Graves' patients had used antithyroid drugs for under 3 months.

With iRepertoire HTBI primers and Arm-PCR of CDR3 regions, TCR beta libraries were built. One entry per CDR3 protein, called by TCRdb with MiXCR from the multiplex PCR reads. The data hold 420,000 or so distinct CDR3 sequences, with around 15% observed a single time. The CDR3 spans 13 residues. Deletions cut 4 bases from V and 3 bases from J, with 7 bases between. Germline V CDR1 and CDR2: DFQATT, SNEGSKA (reference sequence). Time point here: newly diagnosed GD, antithyroid drugs for less than 3 months. Construction of the TCR library relied on RNA isolated from PBMCs. Staff drew roughly 10 milliliters of peripheral blood into EDTA tubes. These same records also appear under a second study, on T cells in Graves' hyperthyroidism and ophthalmopathy.

The receptor's source is a woman aged 18-29 years with Graves disease. Specimen: peripheral blood mononuclear cells (PBMCs), collected at new diagnosis, from a patient treated with antithyroid drugs. V usage is TRBV20-1 and J usage is TRBJ2-6, with no clear D. The CDR3 loop reads CSATLGGANVLTF. The DNA of the CDR3 is TGCAGTGCTACCTTAGGTGGGGCCAACGTCCTGACTTTC.